Listed below are T cell receptor beta chains from one sample, sequenced in a study of blood T cell repertoires in COVID-19. TCRdb keeps only in-frame clones here, not all; method: immunoSEQ multiplex PCR. The repertoire holds approximately 300,000 clones, 85% to 95% seen once, with 3.5% to 5% in the top ten. The material sequenced was PBMCs or T cells enriched from blood (not recorded which). These receptors were collected from a woman under 40 who had been exposed to COVID-19. The CDR3 runs from the conserved cysteine through the conserved F or W. Fields, in order: clone size, V gene, J gene, D gene, CDR3 protein, CDR3 DNA. D genes are given only for firm matches. Clone size, where shown, is once, few, many, or a class for clones that have expanded.

-	TRBV7-8	TRBJ2-7	TRBD1	CASSPRGQGKATYEQYF	TGTGCCAGCAGCCCACGGGGACAGGGAAAGGCTACCTACGAGCAGTACTTC
-	TRBV12-5	TRBJ2-3	TRBD1	CASGLGQGFGTQYF	TGTGCTAGTGGTTTGGGACAGGGCTTTGGTACGCAGTATTTT
-	TRBV4-1	TRBJ2-7	TRBD2	CASSQGLAASYEQYF	TGCGCCAGCAGCCAAGGACTAGCGGCCTCATACGAGCAGTACTTC
-	TRBV6-5	TRBJ1-1	-	CASSYGGGADTEAFF	TGTGCCAGCAGTTACGGTGGGGGCGCGGACACTGAAGCTTTCTTT
-	TRBV27	TRBJ1-2	TRBD1	CASRLTGAGGYTF	TGTGCCAGCAGACTAACAGGGGCTGGAGGCTACACCTTC
-	TRBV6-4	TRBJ1-1	TRBD1	CASSAAQGRTFF	TGTGCCAGCAGTGCCGCACAGGGGAGGACTTTCTTT
-	TRBV7-8	TRBJ1-6	-	CASSSGQSYNSPLHF	TGTGCCAGCAGCTCTGGACAGTCTTATAATTCACCCCTCCACTTT
-	TRBV27	TRBJ2-5	TRBD2	CASSLSGGETQYF	TGTGCCAGCAGCCTTAGCGGGGGTGAGACCCAGTACTTC
-	TRBV7-8	TRBJ2-7	-	CASSTRTGLEQYF	TGTGCCAGCAGCACAAGAACAGGGTTGGAGCAGTACTTC
-	TRBV5-1	TRBJ1-3	-	CASSLGGSGNTIYF	TGCGCCAGCAGCTTGGGAGGCTCTGGAAACACCATATATTTT
-	TRBV7-9	TRBJ1-2	TRBD1	CASSLSGTADGYTF	TGTGCCAGCAGCTTATCCGGGACAGCCGATGGCTACACCTTC
once	TRBV10-3	TRBJ2-2	-	CAIRNGLGTGELFF	TGTGCCATCAGGAACGGGTTAGGTACCGGGGAGCTGTTTTTT
-	TRBV20-1	TRBJ1-2	-	CSASFQASGYTF	TGCAGTGCTAGTTTCCAGGCCTCTGGCTACACCTTC
-	TRBV18	TRBJ1-2	-	CASSAGSQDYGYTF	TGTGCCAGCTCCGCGGGCAGCCAAGACTATGGCTACACCTTC
-	TRBV29-1	TRBJ1-2	TRBD1	CSTLPGQGADGYTF	TGCAGCACGCTCCCGGGACAGGGGGCGGATGGCTACACCTTC
once	TRBV2	TRBJ2-1	-	CASSEALRTATYNEQFF	TGTGCCAGCAGTGAAGCGCTTCGTACAGCCACCTACAATGAGCAGTTCTTC
-	TRBV4-2	TRBJ2-1	-	CASSQDRWDTHSYNEQFF	TGTGCCAGCAGTCAAGATAGGTGGGACACCCACTCGTACAATGAGCAGTTCTTC
-	TRBV25-1	TRBJ1-2	-	CASSESGKGERGYTF	TGTGCCAGCAGTGAATCGGGAAAGGGGGAAAGGGGCTACACCTTC
-	TRBV5-1	TRBJ1-2	-	CASSPGTSHGYTF	TGCGCCAGCAGCCCTGGGACAAGTCATGGCTACACCTTC
-	TRBV3-1/TRBV3-2	TRBJ1-2	TRBD1	CASSPGQGRGYTF	TGTGCCAGCAGCCCGGGACAGGGCAGAGGCTACACCTTC
once	TRBV9	TRBJ1-2	-	CASSVAFSFISYGYTF	TGTGCCAGCAGCGTAGCTTTCAGTTTTATCTCCTATGGCTACACCTTC
-	TRBV4-1	TRBJ1-1	-	CASSQDQSGETEAFF	TGCGCCAGCAGCCAAGATCAGAGCGGGGAAACTGAAGCTTTCTTT
-	TRBV28	TRBJ1-2	-	CASSLNVEFYGYTF	TGTGCCAGCAGTTTAAACGTAGAATTCTATGGCTACACCTTC